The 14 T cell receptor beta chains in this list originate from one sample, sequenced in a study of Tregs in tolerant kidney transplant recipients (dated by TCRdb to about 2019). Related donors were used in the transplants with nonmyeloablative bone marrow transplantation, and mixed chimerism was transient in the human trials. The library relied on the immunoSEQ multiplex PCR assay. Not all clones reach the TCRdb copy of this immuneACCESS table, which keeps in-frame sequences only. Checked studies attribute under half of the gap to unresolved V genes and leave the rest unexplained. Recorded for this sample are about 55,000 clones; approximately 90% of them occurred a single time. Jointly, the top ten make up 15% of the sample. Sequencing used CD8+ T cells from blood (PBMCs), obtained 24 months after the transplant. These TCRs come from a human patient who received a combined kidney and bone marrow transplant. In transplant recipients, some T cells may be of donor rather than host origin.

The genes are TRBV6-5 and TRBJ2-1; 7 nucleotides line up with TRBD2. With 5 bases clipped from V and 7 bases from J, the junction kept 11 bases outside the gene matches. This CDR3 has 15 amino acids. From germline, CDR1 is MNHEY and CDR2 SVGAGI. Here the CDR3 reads CASSRNYGGRNEQFF. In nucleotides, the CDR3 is TGTGCCAGCAGTCGTAATTATGGCGGGAGAAATGAGCAGTTCTTC.

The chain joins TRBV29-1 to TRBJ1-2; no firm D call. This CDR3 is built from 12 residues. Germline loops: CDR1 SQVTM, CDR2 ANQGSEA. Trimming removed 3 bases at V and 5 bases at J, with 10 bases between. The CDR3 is CSVDADNYGYTF. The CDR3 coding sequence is TGCAGCGTTGACGCGGATAATTATGGCTACACCTTC.

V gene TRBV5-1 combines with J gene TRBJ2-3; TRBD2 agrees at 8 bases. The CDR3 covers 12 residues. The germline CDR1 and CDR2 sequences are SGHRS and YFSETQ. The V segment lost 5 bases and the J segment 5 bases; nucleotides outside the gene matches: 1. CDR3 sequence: CASSLAGDTQYF. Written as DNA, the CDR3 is TGCGCCAGCAGTCTAGCGGGAGATACGCAGTATTTT.

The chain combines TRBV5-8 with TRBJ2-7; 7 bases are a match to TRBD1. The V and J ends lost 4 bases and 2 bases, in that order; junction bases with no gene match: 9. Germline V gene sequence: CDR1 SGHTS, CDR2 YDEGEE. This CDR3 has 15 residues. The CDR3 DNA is TGTGCCAGCAGCCAGGGACAGCTCCCCACCTACGAGCAGTACTTC. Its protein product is CASSQGQLPTYEQYF.

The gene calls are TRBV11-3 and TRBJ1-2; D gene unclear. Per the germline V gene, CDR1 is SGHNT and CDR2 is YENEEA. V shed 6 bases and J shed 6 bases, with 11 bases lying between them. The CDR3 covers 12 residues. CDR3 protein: CASSNFVDGYTF. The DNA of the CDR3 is TGTGCCAGCAGTAACTTCGTCGATGGCTACACCTTC.

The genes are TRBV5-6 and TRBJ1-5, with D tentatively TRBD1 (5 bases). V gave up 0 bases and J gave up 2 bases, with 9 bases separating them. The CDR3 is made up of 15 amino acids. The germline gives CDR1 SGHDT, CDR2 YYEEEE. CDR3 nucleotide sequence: TGTGCCAGCAGCTTGGGGGGGGTTGGCAATCAGCCCCAGCATTTT. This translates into CASSLGGVGNQPQHF.

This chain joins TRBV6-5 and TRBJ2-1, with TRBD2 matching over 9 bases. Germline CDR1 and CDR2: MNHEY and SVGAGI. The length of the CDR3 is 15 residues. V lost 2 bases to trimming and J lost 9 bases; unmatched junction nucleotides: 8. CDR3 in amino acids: CASSYSTGREGEQFF. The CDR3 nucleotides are TGTGCCAGCAGTTACAGTACGGGGCGGGAGGGTGAGCAGTTCTTC.

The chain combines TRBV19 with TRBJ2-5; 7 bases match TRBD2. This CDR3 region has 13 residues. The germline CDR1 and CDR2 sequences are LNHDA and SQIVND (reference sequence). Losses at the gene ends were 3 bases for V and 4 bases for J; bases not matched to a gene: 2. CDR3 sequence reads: CASSMGGLETQYF. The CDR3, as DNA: TGTGCCAGTAGTATGGGAGGGTTAGAGACCCAGTACTTC.

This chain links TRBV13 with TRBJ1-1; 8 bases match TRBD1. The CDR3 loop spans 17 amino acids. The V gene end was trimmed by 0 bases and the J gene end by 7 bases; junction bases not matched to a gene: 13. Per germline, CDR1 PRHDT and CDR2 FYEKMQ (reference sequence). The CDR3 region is CASSLGVGQEGGFEAFF. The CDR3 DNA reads TGTGCCAGCAGCTTAGGCGTGGGACAGGAGGGAGGGTTTGAAGCTTTCTTT.

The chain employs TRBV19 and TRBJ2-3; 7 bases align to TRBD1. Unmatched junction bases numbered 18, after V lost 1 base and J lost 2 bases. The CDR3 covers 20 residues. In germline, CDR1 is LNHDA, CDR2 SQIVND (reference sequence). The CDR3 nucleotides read TGTGCCAGTAGTATAGGAGCTTACTTCGCGTCGGGACAGACCACAGATACGCAGTATTTT. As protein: CASSIGAYFASGQTTDTQYF.

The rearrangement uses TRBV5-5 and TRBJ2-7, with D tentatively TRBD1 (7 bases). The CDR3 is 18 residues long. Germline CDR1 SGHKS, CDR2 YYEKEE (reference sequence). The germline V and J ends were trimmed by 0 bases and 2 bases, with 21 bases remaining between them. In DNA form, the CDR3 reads TGTGCCAGCAGCTTGGTGCTTAGGTGGCAGGGGGGTACCTACGAGCAGTACTTC. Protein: CASSLVLRWQGGTYEQYF.

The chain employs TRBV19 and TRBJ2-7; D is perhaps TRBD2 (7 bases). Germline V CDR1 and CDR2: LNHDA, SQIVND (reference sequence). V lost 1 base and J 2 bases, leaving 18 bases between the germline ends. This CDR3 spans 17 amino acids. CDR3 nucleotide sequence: TGTGCCAGTAGTATAGGCCGGGGGGCCCGGAGAGCCTACGAGCAGTACTTC. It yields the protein CASSIGRGARRAYEQYF.

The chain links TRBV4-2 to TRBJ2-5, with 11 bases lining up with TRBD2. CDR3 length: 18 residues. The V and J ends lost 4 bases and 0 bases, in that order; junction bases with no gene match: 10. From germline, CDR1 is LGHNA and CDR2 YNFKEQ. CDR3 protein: CASSRPSGRSLYQETQYF. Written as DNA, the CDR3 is TGTGCCAGCAGCCGCCCTAGCGGGAGGTCTTTGTACCAAGAGACCCAGTACTTC.

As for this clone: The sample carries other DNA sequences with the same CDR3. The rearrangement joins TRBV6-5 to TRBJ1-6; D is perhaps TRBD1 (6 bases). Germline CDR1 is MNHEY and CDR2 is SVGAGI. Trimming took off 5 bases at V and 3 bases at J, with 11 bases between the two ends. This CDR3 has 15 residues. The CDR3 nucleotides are TGTGCCAGCAGTGCCGGGACATACTATAATTCACCCCTCCACTTT. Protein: CASSAGTYYNSPLHF.